The 27 T cell receptor beta chains below were found in one sample sequenced in a study of blood T cell repertoires in COVID-19. Method: immunoSEQ multiplex PCR; TCRdb's copy keeps in-frame clones and lacks some. The sample includes about 200,000 clones, roughly 88% seen only once; the top ten take 15% to 20%. Sequenced input: peripheral blood. The receptors derive from a middle-aged man with COVID-19, enrolled during active disease.

J is TRBJ2-2 and V is TRBV7-3, with D perhaps TRBD1 (5 bases). The ends were cut back, 5 bases at V and 0 bases at J, with 10 bases in the middle. The germline gives CDR1 SGHTA, CDR2 FQGTGA. This CDR3 is 15 amino acids long. Written as DNA, the CDR3 is TGTGCCAGCAGCCCTGGACATTCGAACACCGGGGAGCTGTTTTTT. Amino acids: CASSPGHSNTGELFF.

This clone showed up just once. This chain connects TRBV6-1 to TRBJ2-7, with 7 nucleotides matching TRBD1. The length of the CDR3 is 16 residues. Germline V CDR1 and CDR2: MNHNS, SASEGT. V gave up 3 bases and J gave up 2 bases; unmatched junction bases: 10. CDR3 sequence reads: CASSETGTVLTYEQYF. CDR3 nucleotide sequence: TGTGCCAGCAGTGAGACCGGGACAGTTCTCACCTACGAGCAGTACTTC.

The V and J genes are TRBV5-1 and TRBJ2-3; 14 bases match TRBD2. CDR3 length: 18 amino acids. Trimming cost V 0 bases and J 3 bases; bases outside gene matches: 6. CDR1 SGHRS and CDR2 YFSETQ come from the germline V gene. The CDR3 is CASSLARLAGGHTDTQYF. Here the CDR3 DNA reads TGCGCCAGCAGCTTGGCCCGACTAGCGGGAGGGCATACAGATACGCAGTATTTT.

V usage is TRBV3-1 (or the pseudogene TRBV3-2) and J usage is TRBJ1-5; 8 positions match TRBD1. The length of the CDR3 is 15 residues. V dropped 4 bases and J dropped 7; count of bases not matched to a gene: 9. From germline, CDR1 is LGHDT and CDR2 YNNKEL (reference sequence). The CDR3 region has the DNA TGTGCCAGCAGCCCTGGACAGGGCGGCGGCCAGCCCCAGCATTTT. This encodes CASSPGQGGGQPQHF.

The V and J genes are TRBV7-9 and TRBJ2-5, with D possibly matching TRBD2 (5 bases). Trimming pared 2 bases from V and 1 base from J, leaving 8 bases between. The length of the CDR3 is 14 residues. Germline CDR1 reads SEHNR; CDR2 reads FQNEAQ (reference sequence). CDR3 amino acids: CASSLSLAQETQYF. The CDR3 DNA is TGTGCCAGCAGCTTAAGTCTAGCCCAAGAGACCCAGTACTTC.

The rearrangement uses TRBV5-1 and TRBJ2-5, with 14 bases that match TRBD2. Germline-derived CDR1 and CDR2 are SGHRS and YFSETQ. Trimming cost V 4 bases and J 3 bases; bases outside gene matches: 5. This CDR3 is 16 amino acids long. The CDR3 loop reads CASSLGTSGREETQYF. Written as DNA, the CDR3 is TGCGCCAGCAGCCTAGGGACTAGCGGGAGAGAAGAGACCCAGTACTTC.

Only a few counts were recorded for this clone. The chain employs TRBV5-4 and TRBJ1-2, with TRBD1 matching over 8 bases. The ends lost 3 bases at V and 4 bases at J; junction bases unmatched: 5. Germline assignment: CDR1 SGHNT and CDR2 YYREEE (reference sequence). The CDR3 has 14 residues. The CDR3 DNA is TGTGCCAGCAGCTCGCAGGGGGCCGGCTATGGCTACACCTTC. As protein: CASSSQGAGYGYTF.

This clone turned up a few times. V is TRBV7-7 and J is TRBJ1-6; maybe TRBD1 (6 bases). The CDR3 is made up of 14 amino acids. V was cut by 5 bases and J by 7 bases, with 12 bases left in between. Germline lookup yields CDR1 SSHAT and CDR2 FNYEAQ (reference sequence). This CDR3 is CASSPGGLNSPLHF. The CDR3 bases are TGTGCCAGCAGCCCGGGGGGCCTAAATTCACCCCTCCACTTT.

The chain links TRBV7-9 to TRBJ2-7; 7 nucleotides line up with TRBD2. Germline CDR1 SEHNR, CDR2 FQNEAQ (reference sequence). CDR3 size: 17 residues. With 1 base clipped from V and 4 bases from J, the junction kept 13 bases outside the gene matches. CDR3 amino acids: CASSLGRRGGSGYEQYF. The CDR3 coding sequence is TGTGCCAGCAGCTTAGGGCGTCGGGGCGGGAGTGGATACGAGCAGTACTTC.

The CDR3 spells CASRVGLDNSPLHF. For the CDR3, the DNA is TGTGCCAGCAGGGTAGGACTGGATAATTCACCCCTCCACTTT. The chain is built from TRBV2 and TRBJ1-6; no definite D call. The CDR3 covers 14 residues. Germline assignment: CDR1 SNHLY and CDR2 FYNNEI. Trimming left V 6 bases short and J 5 bases short, with 11 bases between.

The chain is built from TRBV21-1 and TRBJ2-1; the D call TRBD2 from the table was never checked on the DNA. TRBV21-1 is flagged as a pseudogene. This CDR3 contains 15 residues. The CDR3 loop is CASSMTRSSYNEQFF. Written as DNA, the CDR3 is TGTGCCAGCAGCATGACTAGGAGCTCCTACAATGAGCAGTTCTTC.

This rearrangement joins TRBV28 to TRBJ2-7, with TRBD2 identical over 12 bases. With V trimmed by 6 bases and J by 2 bases, 2 bases remained unmatched. Germline CDR1 is MDHEN and CDR2 is SYDVKM. The CDR3 has 14 amino acids. CDR3 coding DNA: TGTGCCAGCAGCCGGACTAGCGGGGCCTACGAGCAGTACTTC. Its translation is CASSRTSGAYEQYF.

The J gene is TRBJ2-7, the V gene TRBV6-5; D unresolved. This CDR3 contains 16 residues. Per the germline V gene, CDR1 is MNHEY and CDR2 is SVGAGI. Trimming removed 0 bases from V and 6 bases from J, with 18 bases in between. CDR3 loop: CASSYSRPPLGREQYF. In DNA, the CDR3 is TGTGCCAGCAGTTACTCCAGACCCCCCCTGGGCCGCGAGCAGTACTTC.

This chain joins TRBV2 and TRBJ2-7; D remains ambiguous. The germline CDR1 and CDR2 sequences are SNHLY and FYNNEI. Trimming cost V 1 base and J 7 bases, with 14 bases left between them. The CDR3 totals 14 residues. The CDR3 region has the DNA TGTGCCAGCAGTGAAGTGCTCCCCGGTGGTGAGCAGTACTTC. It yields the protein CASSEVLPGGEQYF. The complete variable domain, with remaining parts taken from reference TRBV2 and TRBJ2-7, reads EPEVTQTPSHQVTQMGQEVILRCVPISNHLYFYWYRQILGQKVEFLVSFYNNEISEKSEIFDDQFSVERPDGSNFTLKIRSTKLEDSAMYFCASSEVLPGGEQYFGPGTRLTVT.

The chain has TRBV27 and TRBJ2-7; 8 bases align to TRBD2. The CDR3 totals 16 residues. Germline trimming cut 3 bases from V and 3 bases from J; bases unmatched to any gene: 10. Germline values: CDR1 MNHEY, CDR2 SMNVEV (reference sequence). The DNA for the CDR3 is TGTGCCAGCAGTTTCGGGCGGGGGCTAGCGGGCTACGAGCAGTACTTC. Its protein product is CASSFGRGLAGYEQYF.

This chain joins TRBV5-1 and TRBJ2-7; 10 positions match TRBD2. This CDR3 spans 14 amino acids. Germline CDR1 and CDR2: SGHRS and YFSETQ. With V trimmed by 4 bases and J by 3 bases, 4 bases remained unmatched. CDR3 in DNA: TGCGCCAGCAGCGCTAGCGGGGGAGTCTACGAGCAGTACTTC. Encoded protein: CASSASGGVYEQYF.

J is TRBJ1-2 and V is TRBV11-2; D is ambiguous. This CDR3 has 17 residues. Trimming shortened V by 5 bases and J by 2 bases, and 21 bases separated the two germline ends. Germline V gene lookup returns CDR1 SGHAT and CDR2 FQNNGV. The CDR3 nucleotides read TGTGCCAGCAGCCCATCCCACGCATACGGTACGAACTATGGCTACACCTTC. Translating gives CASSPSHAYGTNYGYTF.

A word on this clone: This sample includes further DNA sequences coding for the same CDR3. J is TRBJ2-5 and V is TRBV15; the D gene is possibly TRBD1 (6 bases). The V and J ends lost 0 bases and 1 base respectively, with 6 bases between them. This CDR3 has 14 residues. The germline CDR1 and CDR2 sequences are LNHNV and YYDKDF (reference sequence). The CDR3 coding sequence is TGTGCCACCAGCAGAGACAGGGGCCAAGAGACCCAGTACTTC. Encoded protein: CATSRDRGQETQYF.

The V call is TRBV7-7, the J call TRBJ2-5, with 7 bases identical to TRBD1. CDR3 length: 15 amino acids. Germline V gene lookup returns CDR1 SSHAT and CDR2 FNYEAQ (reference sequence). Germline trimming cut 6 bases from V and 5 bases from J; bases unmatched to any gene: 12. The CDR3 is CASSPGRGQGETQYF. CDR3 DNA: TGTGCCAGCAGTCCTGGTAGGGGGCAAGGGGAGACCCAGTACTTC.

The genes are TRBV5-1 and TRBJ2-2; a weak D match, TRBD2 (6 bases). V was pared by 0 bases and J by 4 bases, with 10 bases between. The CDR3 is 15 residues long. Germline CDR1 SGHRS, CDR2 YFSETQ. The CDR3 spells CASSLAQGGTGELFF. In DNA form, the CDR3 reads TGCGCCAGCAGCTTGGCGCAGGGAGGCACCGGGGAGCTGTTTTTT. Combining the CDR3 with reference TRBV5-1 and TRBJ2-2 gives the whole variable domain KAGVTQTPRYLIKTRGQQVTLSCSPISGHRSVSWYQQTPGQGLQFLFEYFSETQRNKGNFPGRFSGRQFSNSRSEMNVSTLELGDSALYLCASSLAQGGTGELFFGEGSRLTVL.

This clone was counted only a few times. The CDR3 region is CASSPPIFGTPVPYEQYF. For the CDR3, the DNA is TGTGCCAGCAGCCCCCCCATTTTTGGGACTCCAGTGCCCTACGAGCAGTACTTC. This sequence joins TRBV7-6 and TRBJ2-7, with D possibly matching TRBD2 (6 bases). CDR1 and CDR2 (germline): SGHVS, FNYEAQ. The CDR3 has 18 amino acids. The germline V and J ends were trimmed by 5 bases and 2 bases, with 25 bases remaining between them. Supplemented by reference TRBV7-6 and TRBJ2-7, the full variable domain reads GAGVSQSPRYKVTKRGQDVALRCDPISGHVSLYWYRQALGQGPEFLTYFNYEAQQDKSGLPNDRFSAERPEGSISTLTIQRTEQRDSAMYRCASSPPIFGTPVPYEQYFGPGTRLTVT.

Worth noting for this clone: This sample also contains other DNA sequences that code for the same CDR3. This chain connects TRBV6-2 or TRBV6-3 to TRBJ1-1, with 10 bases that match TRBD1. V lost 5 bases and J lost 0; bases outside the gene matches: 9. Germline CDR1 and CDR2: MNHEY and SVGEGT. CDR3 length equals 17 residues. CDR3 protein: CASSLSAGTGVNTEAFF. The CDR3 DNA sequence: TGTGCCAGCAGTCTCTCCGCCGGGACAGGGGTGAACACTGAAGCTTTCTTT.

Many counts were recorded for this clone. The V call is TRBV14, the J call TRBJ1-2; D may be TRBD1 (6 bases). The CDR3 length is 15 residues. V was shortened by 0 bases and J by 5 bases, with 13 bases between the two germline ends. Germline lookup yields CDR1 SGHDN and CDR2 FVKESK. DNA for the CDR3: TGTGCCAGCAGCCAAGATTCGGGGACAACATATGGCTACACCTTC. Encoded protein: CASSQDSGTTYGYTF.

V gene TRBV10-3 combines with J gene TRBJ2-5, with D maybe TRBD2 (5 bases). Trimming took off 4 bases at V and 4 bases at J, with 7 bases between the two ends. The CDR3 is made up of 12 amino acids. Germline values: CDR1 ENHRY, CDR2 SYGVKD. The CDR3 region is CAISAGIETQYF. The CDR3 region has the DNA TGTGCCATCAGTGCGGGGATAGAGACCCAGTACTTC.

The chain links TRBV19 to TRBJ2-7, with 7 bases fitting TRBD1. The CDR3 consists of 16 residues. J gave up 4 bases and V 4 bases, and 13 bases lay outside the gene matches. Germline V CDR1 and CDR2: LNHDA, SQIVND (reference sequence). Written as DNA, the CDR3 is TGTGCCAGTAGTACCAACTCGGACAGGTTTCGATACGAGCAGTACTTC. This gives the protein CASSTNSDRFRYEQYF.

The CDR3 DNA reads as TGCGCCAGCAGTCCGGGACAGGGGAACACTGAAGCTTTCTTT. This sequence encodes CASSPGQGNTEAFF. The rearrangement links TRBV10-1 to TRBJ1-1; 9 nucleotides align to TRBD1. This CDR3 has 14 residues. Per the germline V gene, CDR1 is WNHNN and CDR2 is SYGVQD (reference sequence). Losses at the gene ends were 5 bases for V and 1 base for J; bases not matched to a gene: 2.

This clone was observed a single time. V and J are TRBV19 and TRBJ2-3; TRBD1 might be the D (6 bases). The CDR3 is made up of 14 amino acids. V was shortened by 5 bases and J by 0 bases, with 9 bases between the two germline ends. Germline-derived CDR1 and CDR2 are LNHDA and SQIVND (reference sequence). CDR3 residues: CASSPGHSTDTQYF. CDR3 sequence (DNA): TGTGCCAGTAGTCCGGGACATAGCACAGATACGCAGTATTTT.